The 6 T cell receptor beta chains in this list originate from one sample, sequenced in a study of blood T cells in healthy people across ages. Sample-barcoded 5' priming and a J-beta primer mix drove a second PCR of roughly 6 to 12 cycles. From the 5' RACE reads, TCRdb called clonotypes with MiXCR, one entry per CDR3 protein. The sample lists some 1.8 million distinct CDR3 sequences; 30% to 40% were seen once. The sample comprised blood. These receptors were taken from a human donor in good health.

This clonotype was observed at least ten times. J is TRBJ2-1 and V is TRBV29-1; D might be TRBD2 (7 bases). CDR1 is SQVTM and CDR2 is ANQGSEA in the germline V gene. The CDR3 extends over 15 amino acids. V dropped 1 base and J dropped 5 bases, with 15 bases sitting between them. CDR3 in amino acids: CSVEGQGTIHNEQFF. The CDR3, as DNA: TGCAGCGTTGAAGGGCAGGGGACTATACACAATGAGCAGTTCTTC.

This clonotype has more than one count but fewer than ten. This rearrangement joins TRBV15 to TRBJ1-2; D is uncertain. The germline V gene has CDR1 LNHNV and CDR2 YYDKDF (reference sequence). Trimming cost V 1 base and J 8 bases, with 17 bases left between them. This CDR3 comprises 15 residues. The DNA of the CDR3 is TGTGCCACCAGCAGAGTTGCAGCCAAAACCGAGGGCTACACCTTC. Protein: CATSRVAAKTEGYTF. Full variable domain (remainder filled in from reference TRBV15 and TRBJ1-2): DAMVIQNPRYQVTQFGKPVTLSCSQTLNHNVMYWYQQKSSQAPKLLFHYYDKDFNNEADTPDNFQSRRPNTSFCFLDIRSPGLGDTAMYLCATSRVAAKTEGYTFGSGTRLTVV.

The rearrangement links TRBV7-9 to TRBJ2-1; 7 nucleotides align to TRBD1. Germline V lookup: CDR1 SEHNR, CDR2 FQNEAQ (reference sequence). Losses at the gene ends were 5 bases for V and 3 bases for J; bases not matched to a gene: 10. CDR3 size: 16 residues. The CDR3: CASSTPRQGGYNEQFF. CDR3 DNA: TGTGCCAGCAGCACCCCCCGACAGGGTGGCTACAATGAGCAGTTCTTC.

The chain couples TRBV20-1 to TRBJ1-1; D might be TRBD1 (5 bases). With 3 bases removed from V and 8 bases from J, the gap between germline ends came to 13 bases. This CDR3 is built from 12 residues. Germline V lookup: CDR1 DFQATT, CDR2 SNEGSKA (reference sequence). The CDR3 sequence is CSASEGRGEAFF. The DNA of the CDR3 is TGCAGTGCTAGTGAAGGACGGGGGGAAGCTTTCTTT.

The chain recombines TRBV7-2 with TRBJ1-5; 10 nucleotides line up with TRBD1. The germline V gene has CDR1 SGHTA and CDR2 FQGNSA. V was clipped by 3 bases and J by 14 bases; unmatched bases: 7. This CDR3 spans 13 amino acids. DNA for the CDR3: TGTGCCAGCAGCTTTGGGACAGGGGACAGTGAGCATTTT. This codes for CASSFGTGDSEHF.

The chain uses TRBV6-2 or TRBV6-3 and TRBJ2-3; D gene uncertain. The CDR3 length is 12 residues. Trimming shortened V by 4 bases and J by 7 bases, and 9 bases separated the two germline ends. Germline V CDR1 and CDR2: MNHEY, SVGEGT. This CDR3 reads CASSSAGYTQYF. CDR3 bases: TGTGCCAGCAGTTCAGCTGGTTATACGCAGTATTTT.